Following are 8 T cell receptor beta chains from one sample sequenced in a study of kidney transplant recipient with SARS-CoV-2 infection. One entry per CDR3 protein results from TCRdb running MiXCR on the reads. Here the sample spans roughly 230,000 distinct CDR3 sequences, 29% being singletons. The material was a blood sample, obtained at baseline and between days 110 and 120 from a kidney transplant recipient. These receptors all stem from a male patient younger than 45 who had COVID-19 and was a kidney transplant recipient. Some T cells may be graft donor cells.

There are many counts of this clonotype. The chain couples TRBV9 to TRBJ2-2; TRBD2 is a possible D gene (6 bases). Germline lookup yields CDR1 SGDLS and CDR2 YYNGEE. V dropped 0 bases and J dropped 4 bases, with 16 bases sitting between them. The length of the CDR3 is 17 residues. The DNA for the CDR3 is TGTGCCAGCAGCGTAGGCCCCCGGGAGTGGACCACCGGGGAGCTGTTTTTT. Translated, it gives CASSVGPREWTTGELFF. Together with reference TRBV9 and TRBJ2-2, the CDR3 gives the full variable domain: DSGVTQTPKHLITATGQRVTLRCSPRSGDLSVYWYQQSLDQGLQFLIQYYNGEERAKGNILERFSAQQFPDLHSELNLSSLELGDSALYFCASSVGPREWTTGELFFGEGSRLTVL.

The J gene is TRBJ2-3, the V gene TRBV5-1; D gene unclear. Germline V lookup: CDR1 SGHRS, CDR2 YFSETQ. Trimming removed 0 bases from V and 3 bases from J, with 8 bases in between. The CDR3 has 14 residues. CDR3 nucleotides: TGCGCCAGCAGCTTGGGGTACGGGACAGATACGCAGTATTTT. As protein: CASSLGYGTDTQYF.

This clonotype was detected many times. The J gene is TRBJ1-4, the V gene TRBV27; D may be TRBD1 (6 bases). This CDR3 region has 14 residues. Trimming took off 6 bases at V and 8 bases at J, with 16 bases between the two ends. Germline CDR1 MNHEY, CDR2 SMNVEV (reference sequence). The CDR3 bases are TGTGCCAGCAGCAATTCGGACAGTCGGGAAAAACTGTTTTTT. Translating it yields CASSNSDSREKLFF.

This clonotype was seen many times. The chain is built from TRBV20-1 and TRBJ2-5; a possible D gene is TRBD1 (6 bases). The V and J ends lost 3 bases and 5 bases respectively, with 19 bases between them. CDR3 size: 15 residues. Germline assignment: CDR1 DFQATT and CDR2 SNEGSKA (reference sequence). The CDR3: CSASYRDKGGETQYF. In nucleotides, the CDR3 is TGCAGTGCTAGTTACAGGGATAAGGGTGGGGAGACCCAGTACTTC.

As regards this clonotype: Given a much more abundant clone one base away, this may be a read error. This chain's CDR3 is CASSPNAGNTGELFF. The CDR3 DNA reads TGTGCCAGCTCACCAAACGCAGGGAACACCGGGGAGCTGTTTTTT. This chain connects TRBV18 to TRBJ2-2; D not resolved. The CDR3 has 15 amino acids. In germline, CDR1 is KGHSH, CDR2 LQKENI. Trimming cost V 2 bases and J 1 base, with 8 bases left between them.

This clonotype came up many times. The gene calls are TRBV11-2 and TRBJ1-2, with D hard to call. Trimming stripped 4 bases from V and 4 bases from J, with 22 bases between. Per the germline V gene, CDR1 is SGHAT and CDR2 is FQNNGV. The CDR3 runs 17 residues. The CDR3 sequence: CASSSVGTSRKTYGYTF. For the CDR3, the DNA is TGTGCCAGCAGCTCGGTGGGAACAAGCAGAAAGACCTATGGCTACACCTTC.

This clonotype was recorded at least ten times. V usage is TRBV19 and J usage is TRBJ1-2; maybe TRBD1 (5 bases). Trimming left V 7 bases short and J 10 bases short, with 22 bases between. The CDR3 length is 14 residues. Germline V gene lookup returns CDR1 LNHDA and CDR2 SQIVND (reference sequence). CDR3 DNA sequence: TGTGCCAGTACTCAGACAGCCGCAGCCCGAGACTACACCTTC. This gives the protein CASTQTAAARDYTF.

The table lists this clonotype with many counts. The chain links TRBV6-6 to TRBJ1-4; TRBD1 agrees at 9 bases. Germline loops: CDR1 MNHNY, CDR2 SVGAGI (reference sequence). This CDR3 is built from 15 residues. With V trimmed by 2 bases and J by 7 bases, 5 bases remained unmatched. Written as DNA, the CDR3 is TGTGCCAGCAGTTACCCGGGACAGGGAGGTGAAAAACTGTTTTTT. Residues: CASSYPGQGGEKLFF.